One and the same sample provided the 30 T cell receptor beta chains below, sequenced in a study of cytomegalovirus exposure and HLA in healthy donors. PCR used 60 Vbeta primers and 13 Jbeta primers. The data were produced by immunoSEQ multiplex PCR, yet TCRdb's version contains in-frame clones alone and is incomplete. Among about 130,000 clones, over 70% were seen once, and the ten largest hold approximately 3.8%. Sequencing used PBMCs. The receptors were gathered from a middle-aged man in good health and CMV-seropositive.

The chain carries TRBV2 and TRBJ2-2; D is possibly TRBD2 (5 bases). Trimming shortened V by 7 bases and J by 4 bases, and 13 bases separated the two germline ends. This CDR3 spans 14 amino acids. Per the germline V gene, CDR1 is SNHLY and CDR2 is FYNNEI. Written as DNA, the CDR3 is TGTGCCAGCAACGAGGGAGTAGTCACCGGGGAGCTGTTTTTT. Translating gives CASNEGVVTGELFF.

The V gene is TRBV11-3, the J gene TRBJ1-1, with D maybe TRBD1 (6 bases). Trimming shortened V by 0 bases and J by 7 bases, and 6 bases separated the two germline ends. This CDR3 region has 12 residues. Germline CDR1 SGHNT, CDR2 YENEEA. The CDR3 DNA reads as TGTGCCAGCAGCTTAGAACAGGGTGAAGCTTTCTTT. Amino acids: CASSLEQGEAFF. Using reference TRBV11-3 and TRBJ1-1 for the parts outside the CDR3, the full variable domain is EAGVVQSPRYKIIEKKQPVAFWCNPISGHNTLYWYLQNLGQGPELLIRYENEEAVDDSQLPKDRFSAERLKGVDSTLKIQPAELGDSAVYLCASSLEQGEAFFGQGTRLTVV.

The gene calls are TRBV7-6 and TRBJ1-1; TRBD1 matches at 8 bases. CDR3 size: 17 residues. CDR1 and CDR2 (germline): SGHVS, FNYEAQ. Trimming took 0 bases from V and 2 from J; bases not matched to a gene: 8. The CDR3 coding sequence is TGTGCCAGCAGCTTAGCGGGGTTAGGACAGGGAAACACTGAAGCTTTCTTT. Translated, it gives CASSLAGLGQGNTEAFF.

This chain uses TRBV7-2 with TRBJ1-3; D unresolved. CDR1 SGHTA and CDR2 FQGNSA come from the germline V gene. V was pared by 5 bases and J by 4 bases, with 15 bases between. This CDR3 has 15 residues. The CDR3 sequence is CASSRDSVRGNTIYF. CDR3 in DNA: TGTGCCAGCAGCCGAGACTCAGTGAGGGGAAACACCATATATTTT.

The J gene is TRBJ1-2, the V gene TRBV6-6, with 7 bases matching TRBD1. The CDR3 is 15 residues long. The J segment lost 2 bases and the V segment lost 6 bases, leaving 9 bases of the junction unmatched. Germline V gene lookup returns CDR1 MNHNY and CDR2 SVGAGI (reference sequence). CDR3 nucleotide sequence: TGTGCCAGCAGCCTACAGGGGCGGGACAACTATGGCTACACCTTC. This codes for CASSLQGRDNYGYTF.

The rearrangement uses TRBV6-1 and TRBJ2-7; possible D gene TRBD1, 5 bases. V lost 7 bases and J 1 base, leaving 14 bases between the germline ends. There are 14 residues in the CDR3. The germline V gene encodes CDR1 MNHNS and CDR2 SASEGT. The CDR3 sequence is CASTQGDKSYEQYF. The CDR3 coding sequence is TGTGCCAGCACCCAGGGTGACAAGTCCTACGAGCAGTACTTC.

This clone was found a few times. The CDR3 DNA reads TGTGCCAGCAGCCCGAACGAGCGGACGTGGGTCAATGAGCAGTTCTTC. It yields the protein CASSPNERTWVNEQFF. The V call is TRBV5-5, the J call TRBJ2-1; maybe TRBD2 (5 bases). The CDR3 spans 16 residues. CDR1 and CDR2 (germline): SGHKS, YYEKEE (reference sequence). Trimming removed 4 bases at V and 6 bases at J, with 20 bases between.

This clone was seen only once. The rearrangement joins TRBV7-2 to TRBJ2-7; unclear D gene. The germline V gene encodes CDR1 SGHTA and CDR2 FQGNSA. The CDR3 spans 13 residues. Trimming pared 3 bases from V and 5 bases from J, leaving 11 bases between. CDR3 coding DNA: TGTGCCAGCAGCTTCCGACTTTTGAACGAGCAGTACTTC. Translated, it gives CASSFRLLNEQYF. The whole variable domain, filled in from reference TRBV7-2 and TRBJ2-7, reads GAGVSQSPSNKVTEKGKDVELRCDPISGHTALYWYRQSLGQGLEFLIYFQGNSAPDKSGLPSDRFSAERTGGSVSTLTIQRTQQEDSAVYLCASSFRLLNEQYFGPGTRLTVT.

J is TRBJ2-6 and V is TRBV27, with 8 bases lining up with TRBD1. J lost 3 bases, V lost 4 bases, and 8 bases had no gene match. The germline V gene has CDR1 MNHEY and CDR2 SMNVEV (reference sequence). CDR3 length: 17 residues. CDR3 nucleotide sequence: TGTGCCAGCAGTTCACCAGGGGGCGCGGGTGGGGCCAACGTCCTGACTTTC. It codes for CASSSPGGAGGANVLTF.

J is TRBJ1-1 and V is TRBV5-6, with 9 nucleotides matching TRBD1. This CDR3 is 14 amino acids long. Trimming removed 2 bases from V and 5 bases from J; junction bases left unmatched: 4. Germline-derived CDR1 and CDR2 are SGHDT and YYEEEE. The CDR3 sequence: CASSFIGQGTEAFF. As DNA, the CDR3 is TGTGCCAGCAGCTTTATAGGACAGGGGACTGAAGCTTTCTTT.

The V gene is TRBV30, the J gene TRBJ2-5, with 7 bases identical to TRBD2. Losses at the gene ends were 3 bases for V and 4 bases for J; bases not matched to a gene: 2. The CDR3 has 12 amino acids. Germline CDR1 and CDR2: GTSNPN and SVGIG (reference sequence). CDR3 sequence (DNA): TGTGCCTGGAGCCCGGGGGGAGAGACCCAGTACTTC. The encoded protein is CAWSPGGETQYF.

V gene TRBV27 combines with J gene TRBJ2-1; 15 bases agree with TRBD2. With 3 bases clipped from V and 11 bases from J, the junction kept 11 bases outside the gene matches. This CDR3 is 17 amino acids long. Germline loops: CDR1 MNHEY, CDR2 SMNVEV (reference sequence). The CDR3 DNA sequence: TGTGCCAGCAGTTTCTTAGGGACTAGCGGGGGGCCAAGTAAGCAGTTCTTC. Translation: CASSFLGTSGGPSKQFF.

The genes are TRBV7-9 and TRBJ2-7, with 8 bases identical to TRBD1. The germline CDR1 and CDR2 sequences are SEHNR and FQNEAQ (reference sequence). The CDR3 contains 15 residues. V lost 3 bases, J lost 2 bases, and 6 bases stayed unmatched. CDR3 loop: CASSLGQGAAYEQYF. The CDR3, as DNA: TGTGCCAGCAGCTTGGGCCAGGGGGCCGCCTACGAGCAGTACTTC.

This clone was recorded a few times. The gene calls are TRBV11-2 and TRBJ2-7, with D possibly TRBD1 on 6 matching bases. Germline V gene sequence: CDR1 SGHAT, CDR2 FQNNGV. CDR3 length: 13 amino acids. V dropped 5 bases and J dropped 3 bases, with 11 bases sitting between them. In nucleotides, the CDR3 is TGTGCCAGCAGCCTGGGACATTTCTACGAGCAGTACTTC. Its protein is CASSLGHFYEQYF. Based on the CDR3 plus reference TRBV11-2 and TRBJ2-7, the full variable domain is EAGVAQSPRYKIIEKRQSVAFWCNPISGHATLYWYQQILGQGPKLLIQFQNNGVVDDSQLPKDRFSAERLKGVDSTLKIQPAKLEDSAVYLCASSLGHFYEQYFGPGTRLTVT.

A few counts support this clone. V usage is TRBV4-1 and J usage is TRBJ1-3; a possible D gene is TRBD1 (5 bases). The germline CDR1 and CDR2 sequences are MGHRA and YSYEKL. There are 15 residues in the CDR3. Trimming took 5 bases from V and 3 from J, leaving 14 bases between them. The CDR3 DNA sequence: TGCGCCAGCAGCTACCCCACCAGGGATGGAAACACCATATATTTT. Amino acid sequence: CASSYPTRDGNTIYF.

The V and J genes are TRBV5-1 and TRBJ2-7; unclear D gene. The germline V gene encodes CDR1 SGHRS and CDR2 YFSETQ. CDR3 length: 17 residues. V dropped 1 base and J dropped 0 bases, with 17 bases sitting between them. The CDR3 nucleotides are TGCGCCAGCAGCTTGTCGAGGATGGCCGTGAGCTCCTACGAGCAGTACTTC. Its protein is CASSLSRMAVSSYEQYF.

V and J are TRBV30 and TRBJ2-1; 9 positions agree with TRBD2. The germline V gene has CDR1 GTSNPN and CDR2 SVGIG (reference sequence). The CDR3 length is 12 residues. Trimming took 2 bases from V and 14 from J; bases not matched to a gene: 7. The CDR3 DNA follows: TGTGCCTGGAGTCCCCTAGCGGGGTTCGAGTTCTTC. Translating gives CAWSPLAGFEFF.

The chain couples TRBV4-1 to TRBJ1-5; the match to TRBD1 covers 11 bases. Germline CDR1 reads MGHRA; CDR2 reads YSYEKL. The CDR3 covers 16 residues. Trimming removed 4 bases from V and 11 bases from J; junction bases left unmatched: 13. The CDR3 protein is CASSPAPDRGLRAQHF. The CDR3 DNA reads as TGCGCCAGCAGCCCTGCACCGGACAGGGGGCTTAGAGCCCAGCATTTT.

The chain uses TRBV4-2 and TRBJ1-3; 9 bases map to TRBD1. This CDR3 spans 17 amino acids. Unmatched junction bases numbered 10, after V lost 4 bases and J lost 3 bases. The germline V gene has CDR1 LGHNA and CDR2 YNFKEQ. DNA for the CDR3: TGTGCCAGCAGCCCCGGCCGGGACAGGGCGGATGGAAACACCATATATTTT. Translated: CASSPGRDRADGNTIYF.

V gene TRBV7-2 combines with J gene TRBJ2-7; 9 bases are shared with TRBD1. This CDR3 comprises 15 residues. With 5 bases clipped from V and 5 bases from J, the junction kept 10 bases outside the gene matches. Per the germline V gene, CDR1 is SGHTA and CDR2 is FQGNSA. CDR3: CASSASGTGTHEQYF. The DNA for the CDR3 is TGTGCCAGCAGCGCATCCGGGACAGGGACCCACGAGCAGTACTTC. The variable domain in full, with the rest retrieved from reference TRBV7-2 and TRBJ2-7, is GAGVSQSPSNKVTEKGKDVELRCDPISGHTALYWYRQSLGQGLEFLIYFQGNSAPDKSGLPSDRFSAERTGGSVSTLTIQRTQQEDSAVYLCASSASGTGTHEQYFGPGTRLTVT.

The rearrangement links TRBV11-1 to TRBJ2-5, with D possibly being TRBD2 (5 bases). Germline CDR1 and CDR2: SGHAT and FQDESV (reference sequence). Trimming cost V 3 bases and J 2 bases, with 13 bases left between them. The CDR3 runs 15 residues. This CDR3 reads CASSLRAPNQETQYF. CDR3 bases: TGTGCCAGCAGCTTGCGGGCCCCGAATCAAGAGACCCAGTACTTC.

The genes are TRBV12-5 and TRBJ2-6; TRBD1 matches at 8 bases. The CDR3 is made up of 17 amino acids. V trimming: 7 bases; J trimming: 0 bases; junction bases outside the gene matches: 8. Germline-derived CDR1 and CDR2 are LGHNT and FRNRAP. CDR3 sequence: CASVSRGPHSGANVLTF. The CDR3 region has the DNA TGTGCTAGTGTATCCAGGGGGCCTCACTCTGGGGCCAACGTCCTGACTTTC. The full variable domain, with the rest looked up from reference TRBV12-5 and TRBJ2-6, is DARVTQTPRHKVTEMGQEVTMRCQPILGHNTVFWYRQTMMQGLELLAYFRNRAPLDDSGMPKDRFSAEMPDATLATLKIQPSEPRDSAVYFCASVSRGPHSGANVLTFGAGSRLTVL.

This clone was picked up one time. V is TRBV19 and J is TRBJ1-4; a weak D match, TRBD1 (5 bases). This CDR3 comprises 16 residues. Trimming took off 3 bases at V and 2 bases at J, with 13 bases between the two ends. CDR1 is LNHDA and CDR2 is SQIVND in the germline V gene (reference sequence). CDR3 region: CASSIIQGSTNEKLFF. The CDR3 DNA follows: TGTGCCAGTAGTATCATTCAGGGATCTACTAATGAAAAACTGTTTTTT.

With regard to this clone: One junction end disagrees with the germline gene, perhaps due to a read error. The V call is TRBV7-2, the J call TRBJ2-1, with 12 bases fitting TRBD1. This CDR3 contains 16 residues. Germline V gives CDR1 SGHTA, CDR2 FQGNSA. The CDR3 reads CASRLAGQGARNEQFF. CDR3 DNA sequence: TGTGCCAGCAGGTTAGCGGGACAGGGGGCGCGAAATGAGCAGTTCTTC.

The CDR3 DNA reads TGCGCCAGCAGCCTCGCAGGGGCAGGGAATGAAAAACTGTTTTTT. Protein product: CASSLAGAGNEKLFF. The chain carries TRBV5-1 and TRBJ1-4, with D possibly being TRBD1 (6 bases). Germline lookup yields CDR1 SGHRS and CDR2 YFSETQ. The length of the CDR3 is 15 residues. V was cut by 4 bases and J by 5 bases, with 15 bases left in between.

The CDR3 region is CATSRDLDSSYNSPLHF. For the CDR3, the DNA is TGTGCCACCAGCAGAGATCTTGACAGCTCCTATAATTCACCCCTCCACTTT. This chain links TRBV15 with TRBJ1-6, with a tentative D call TRBD1 (5 bases). V shed 0 bases and J shed 0 bases, with 9 bases lying between them. The length of the CDR3 is 17 residues. Germline V lookup: CDR1 LNHNV, CDR2 YYDKDF (reference sequence). The whole variable domain, filled in from reference TRBV15 and TRBJ1-6, reads DAMVIQNPRYQVTQFGKPVTLSCSQTLNHNVMYWYQQKSSQAPKLLFHYYDKDFNNEADTPDNFQSRRPNTSFCFLDIRSPGLGDTAMYLCATSRDLDSSYNSPLHFGNGTRLTVT.

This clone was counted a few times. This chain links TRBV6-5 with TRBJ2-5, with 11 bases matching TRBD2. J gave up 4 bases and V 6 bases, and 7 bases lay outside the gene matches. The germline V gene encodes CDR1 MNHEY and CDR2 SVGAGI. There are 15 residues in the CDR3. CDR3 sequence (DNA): TGTGCCAGCAGGGATAGCGGGGGGGCTCGAGAGACCCAGTACTTC. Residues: CASRDSGGARETQYF.

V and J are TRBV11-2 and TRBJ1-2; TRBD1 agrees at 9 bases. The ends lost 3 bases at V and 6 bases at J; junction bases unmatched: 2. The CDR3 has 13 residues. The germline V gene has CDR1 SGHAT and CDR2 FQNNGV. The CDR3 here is CASSLDRGDGYTF. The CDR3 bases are TGTGCCAGCAGCTTGGACAGGGGCGATGGCTACACCTTC.

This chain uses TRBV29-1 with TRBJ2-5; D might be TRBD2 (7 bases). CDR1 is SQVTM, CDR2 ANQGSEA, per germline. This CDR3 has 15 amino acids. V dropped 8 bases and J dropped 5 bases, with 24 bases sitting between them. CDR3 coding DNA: TGCAGCTTCCGGCGAGGAGGGGGGGCCACGGAGACCCAGTACTTC. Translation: CSFRRGGGATETQYF.

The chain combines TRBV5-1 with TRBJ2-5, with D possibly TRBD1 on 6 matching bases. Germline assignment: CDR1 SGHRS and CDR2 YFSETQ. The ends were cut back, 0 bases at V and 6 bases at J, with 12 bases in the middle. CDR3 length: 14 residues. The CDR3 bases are TGCGCCAGCAGCTTGGATGGCAGGGGTAAGACCCAGTACTTC. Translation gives CASSLDGRGKTQYF.